This T cell receptor (beta chain) stems from a study of beta chain features in type 1 diabetes. Points from the study as a whole: All four CD4+ subsets of Type 1 diabetes patients contained TCRB CDR3s that were moderately but significantly shorter.

Notes on this clone: The antigen is not known.

cDNA synthesis used the whole RNA isolate, giving expressed TCRB sequences. This table comes from immunoSEQ multiplex PCR, and its TCRdb copy is limited to in-frame clones, with some not included. The sample records more than 95,000 clones, 17% being singletons. The V and J ends lost 2 bases and 5 bases respectively, with 12 bases between them. The CDR3 runs 14 residues. Per germline, CDR1 MNHNY and CDR2 SVGAGI (reference sequence). The rearrangement uses TRBV6-6 and TRBJ1-2; the D is unclear. The specimen was central memory CD4+ T cells from blood. This TCR derives from a man in his late teens or twenties with type 1 diabetes. CDR3 sequence: CASSYADRAYGYTF. CDR3 sequence (DNA): TGTGCCAGCAGTTACGCAGATAGAGCGTATGGCTACACCTTC.